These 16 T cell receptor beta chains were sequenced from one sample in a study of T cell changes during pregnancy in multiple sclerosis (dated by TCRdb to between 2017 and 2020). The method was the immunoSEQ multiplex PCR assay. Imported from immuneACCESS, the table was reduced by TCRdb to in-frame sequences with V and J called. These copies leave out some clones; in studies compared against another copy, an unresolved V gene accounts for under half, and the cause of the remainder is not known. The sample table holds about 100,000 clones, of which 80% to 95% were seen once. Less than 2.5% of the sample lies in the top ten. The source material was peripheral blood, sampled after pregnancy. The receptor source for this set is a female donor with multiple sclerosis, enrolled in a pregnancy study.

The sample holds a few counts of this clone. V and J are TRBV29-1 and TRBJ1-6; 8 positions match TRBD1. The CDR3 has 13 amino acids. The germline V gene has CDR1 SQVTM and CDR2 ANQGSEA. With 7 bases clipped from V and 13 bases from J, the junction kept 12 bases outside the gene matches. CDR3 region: CSAATGAGGPLHF. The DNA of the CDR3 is TGCAGCGCCGCGACAGGGGCGGGCGGTCCCCTCCACTTT.

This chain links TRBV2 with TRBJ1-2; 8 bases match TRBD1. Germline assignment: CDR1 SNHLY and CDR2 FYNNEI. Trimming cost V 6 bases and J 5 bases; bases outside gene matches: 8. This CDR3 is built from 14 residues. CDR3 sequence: CASSRTGTGYGYTF. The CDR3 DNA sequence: TGTGCCAGCAGCCGGACAGGGACGGGGTATGGCTACACCTTC.

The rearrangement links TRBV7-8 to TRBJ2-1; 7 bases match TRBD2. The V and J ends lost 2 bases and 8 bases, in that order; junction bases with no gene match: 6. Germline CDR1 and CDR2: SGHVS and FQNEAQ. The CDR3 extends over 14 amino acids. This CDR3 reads CASSLTLRGDEQFF. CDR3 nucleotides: TGTGCCAGCAGCTTAACCCTACGGGGGGATGAGCAGTTCTTC.

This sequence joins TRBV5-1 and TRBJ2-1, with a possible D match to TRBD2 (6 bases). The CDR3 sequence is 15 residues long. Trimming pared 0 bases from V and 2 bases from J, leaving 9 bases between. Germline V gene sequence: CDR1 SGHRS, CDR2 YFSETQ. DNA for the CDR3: TGCGCCAGCAGCTTGGCGGGAGAGGCCTACAATGAGCAGTTCTTC. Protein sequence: CASSLAGEAYNEQFF. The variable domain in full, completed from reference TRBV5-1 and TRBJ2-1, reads KAGVTQTPRYLIKTRGQQVTLSCSPISGHRSVSWYQQTPGQGLQFLFEYFSETQRNKGNFPGRFSGRQFSNSRSEMNVSTLELGDSALYLCASSLAGEAYNEQFFGPGTRLTVL.

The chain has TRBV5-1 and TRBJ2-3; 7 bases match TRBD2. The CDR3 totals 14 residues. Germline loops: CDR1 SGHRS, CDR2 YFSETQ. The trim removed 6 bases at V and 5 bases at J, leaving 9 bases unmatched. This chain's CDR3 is CASTTGGPQDTQYF. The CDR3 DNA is TGCGCCAGCACTACGGGAGGACCCCAAGATACGCAGTATTTT.

The CDR3 reads CASSFEGTSYEQYF. The CDR3 DNA sequence: TGTGCCAGCAGTTTCGAGGGGACTTCCTACGAGCAGTACTTC. The chain carries TRBV28 and TRBJ2-7; tentatively, D is TRBD2 (6 bases). V was clipped by 3 bases and J by 1 base, with 10 bases between them. From germline, CDR1 is MDHEN and CDR2 SYDVKM. This CDR3 region has 14 residues. Looking up the rest from reference TRBV28 and TRBJ2-7 gives the full variable domain: DVKVTQSSRYLVKRTGEKVFLECVQDMDHENMFWYRQDPGLGLRLIYFSYDVKMKEKGDIPEGYSVSREKKERFSLILESASTNQTSMYLCASSFEGTSYEQYFGPGTRLTVT.

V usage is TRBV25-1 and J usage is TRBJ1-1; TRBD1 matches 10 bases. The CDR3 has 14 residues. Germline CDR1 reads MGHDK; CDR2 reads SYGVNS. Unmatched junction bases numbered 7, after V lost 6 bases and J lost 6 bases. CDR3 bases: TGTGCCAGCAGATTGGACAGGGGGGTCCCTGAAGCTTTCTTT. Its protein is CASRLDRGVPEAFF. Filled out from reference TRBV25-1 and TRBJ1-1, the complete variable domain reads EADIYQTPRYLVIGTGKKITLECSQTMGHDKMYWYQQDPGMELHLIHYSYGVNSTEKGDLSSESTVSRIRTEHFPLTLESARPSHTSQYLCASRLDRGVPEAFFGQGTRLTVV.

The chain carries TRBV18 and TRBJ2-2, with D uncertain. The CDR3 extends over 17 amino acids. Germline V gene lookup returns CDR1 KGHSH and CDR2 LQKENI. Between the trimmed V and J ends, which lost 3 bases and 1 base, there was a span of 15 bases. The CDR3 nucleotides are TGTGCCAGCTCACCCTGGTCCGAGCGAGTGAACACCGGGGAGCTGTTTTTT. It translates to CASSPWSERVNTGELFF.

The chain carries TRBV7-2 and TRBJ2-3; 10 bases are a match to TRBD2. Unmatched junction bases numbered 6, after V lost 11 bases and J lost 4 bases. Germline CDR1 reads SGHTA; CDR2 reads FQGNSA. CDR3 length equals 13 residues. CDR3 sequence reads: CAESGGASDTQYF. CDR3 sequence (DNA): TGTGCCGAGAGCGGGGGGGCATCAGATACGCAGTATTTT.

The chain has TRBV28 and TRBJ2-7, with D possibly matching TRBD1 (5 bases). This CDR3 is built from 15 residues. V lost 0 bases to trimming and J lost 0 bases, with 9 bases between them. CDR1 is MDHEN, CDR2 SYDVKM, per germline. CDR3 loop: CASSLWGRFSYEQYF. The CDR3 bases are TGTGCCAGCAGTTTATGGGGGCGGTTCTCCTACGAGCAGTACTTC.

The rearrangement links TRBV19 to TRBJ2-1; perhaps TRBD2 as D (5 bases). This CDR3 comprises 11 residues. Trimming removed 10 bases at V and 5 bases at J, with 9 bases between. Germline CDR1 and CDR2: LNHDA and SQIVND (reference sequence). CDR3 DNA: TGTGCCATCGCTAGCCACAATGAGCAGTTCTTC. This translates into CAIASHNEQFF.

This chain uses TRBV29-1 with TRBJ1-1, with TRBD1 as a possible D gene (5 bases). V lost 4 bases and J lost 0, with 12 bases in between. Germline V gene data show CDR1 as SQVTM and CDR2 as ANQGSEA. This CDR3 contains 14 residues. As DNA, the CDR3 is TGCAGCGTTGGAACAGGACCCATGAACACTGAAGCTTTCTTT. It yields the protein CSVGTGPMNTEAFF.

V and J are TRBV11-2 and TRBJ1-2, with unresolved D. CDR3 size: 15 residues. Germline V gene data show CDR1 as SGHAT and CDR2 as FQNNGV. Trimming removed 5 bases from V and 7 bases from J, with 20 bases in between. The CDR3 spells CASSPSADTRRGYTF. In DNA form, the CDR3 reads TGTGCCAGCAGCCCCAGCGCGGATACTCGTCGTGGCTACACCTTC.

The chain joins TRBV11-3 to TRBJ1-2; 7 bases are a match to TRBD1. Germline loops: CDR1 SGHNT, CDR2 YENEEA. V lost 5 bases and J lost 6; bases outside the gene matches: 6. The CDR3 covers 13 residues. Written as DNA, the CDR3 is TGTGCCAGCAGCCCAGGGGGTTTGAATGGCTACACCTTC. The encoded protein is CASSPGGLNGYTF. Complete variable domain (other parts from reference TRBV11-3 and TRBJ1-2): EAGVVQSPRYKIIEKKQPVAFWCNPISGHNTLYWYLQNLGQGPELLIRYENEEAVDDSQLPKDRFSAERLKGVDSTLKIQPAELGDSAVYLCASSPGGLNGYTFGSGTRLTVV.

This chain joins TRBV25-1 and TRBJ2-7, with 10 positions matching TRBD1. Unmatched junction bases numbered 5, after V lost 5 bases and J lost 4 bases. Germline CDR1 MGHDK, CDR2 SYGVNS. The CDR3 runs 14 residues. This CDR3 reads CASSYGTGVYEQYF. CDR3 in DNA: TGTGCCAGCAGTTATGGGACAGGGGTATACGAGCAGTACTTC.

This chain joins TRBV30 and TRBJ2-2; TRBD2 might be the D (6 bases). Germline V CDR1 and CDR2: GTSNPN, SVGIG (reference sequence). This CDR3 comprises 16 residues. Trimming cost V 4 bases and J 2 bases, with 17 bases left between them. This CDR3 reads CAWILQGGDNTGELFF. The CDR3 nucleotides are TGTGCCTGGATACTCCAGGGAGGTGACAACACCGGGGAGCTGTTTTTT.